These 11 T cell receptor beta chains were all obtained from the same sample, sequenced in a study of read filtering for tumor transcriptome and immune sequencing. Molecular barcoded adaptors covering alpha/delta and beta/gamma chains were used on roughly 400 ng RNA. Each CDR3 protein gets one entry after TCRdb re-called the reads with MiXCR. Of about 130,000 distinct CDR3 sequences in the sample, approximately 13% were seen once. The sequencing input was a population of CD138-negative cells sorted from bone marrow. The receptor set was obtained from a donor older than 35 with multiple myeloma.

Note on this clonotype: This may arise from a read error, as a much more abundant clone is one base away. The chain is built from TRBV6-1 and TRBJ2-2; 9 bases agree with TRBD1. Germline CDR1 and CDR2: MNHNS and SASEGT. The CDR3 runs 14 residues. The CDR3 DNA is TGTACCAGCCTCCGACAGGGGGACACCGGGGAGCTGTTTTTT. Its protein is CTSLRQGDTGELFF.

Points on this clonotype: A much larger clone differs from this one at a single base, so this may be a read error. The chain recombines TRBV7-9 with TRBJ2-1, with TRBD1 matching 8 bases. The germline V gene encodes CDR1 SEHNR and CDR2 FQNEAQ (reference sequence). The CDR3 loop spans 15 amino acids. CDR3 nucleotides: TGTGCCAGCAGCTGGACAGGGAATCCCTACAATGAGCAGTCCTTC. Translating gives CASSWTGNPYNEQSF. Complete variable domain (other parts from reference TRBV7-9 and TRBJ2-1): DTGVSQNPRHKITKRGQNVTFRCDPISEHNRLYWYRQTLGQGPEFLTYFQNEAQLEKSRLLSDRFSAERPKGSFSTLEIQRTEQGDSAMYLCASSWTGNPYNEQSFGPGTRLTVL.

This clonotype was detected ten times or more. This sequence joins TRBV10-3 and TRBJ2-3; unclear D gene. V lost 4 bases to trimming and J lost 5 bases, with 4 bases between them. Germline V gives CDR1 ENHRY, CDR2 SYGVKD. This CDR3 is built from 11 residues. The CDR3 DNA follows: TGTGCCATCAGTGCTAAAGATACGCAGTATTTT. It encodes CAISAKDTQYF.

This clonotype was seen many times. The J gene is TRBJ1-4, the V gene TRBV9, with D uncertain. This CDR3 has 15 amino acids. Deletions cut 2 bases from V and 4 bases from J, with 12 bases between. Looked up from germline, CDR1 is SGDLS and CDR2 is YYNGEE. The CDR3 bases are TGTGCCAGCAGCGTTACGCCGGGGATTAATGAAAAACTGTTTTTT. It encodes CASSVTPGINEKLFF.

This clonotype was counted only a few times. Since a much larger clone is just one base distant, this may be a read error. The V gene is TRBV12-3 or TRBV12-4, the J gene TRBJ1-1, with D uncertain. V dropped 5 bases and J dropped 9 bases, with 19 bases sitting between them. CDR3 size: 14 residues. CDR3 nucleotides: TGTGCCAGCAGTCCCAACGCCGGACGGAGCAAAGCTTTCTTT. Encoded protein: CASSPNAGRSKAFF.

For the CDR3, the DNA is TGCAGCGTTGACAGGGAGAACACCGGGGAGCTGTTTTTT. Translated, it gives CSVDRENTGELFF. The chain carries TRBV29-1 and TRBJ2-2, with a possible D match to TRBD1 (5 bases). This CDR3 spans 13 amino acids. The V gene lost 3 bases and the J gene lost 1 base, with 6 bases spanning the gap. CDR1 and CDR2 from the germline V gene are SQVTM and ANQGSEA.

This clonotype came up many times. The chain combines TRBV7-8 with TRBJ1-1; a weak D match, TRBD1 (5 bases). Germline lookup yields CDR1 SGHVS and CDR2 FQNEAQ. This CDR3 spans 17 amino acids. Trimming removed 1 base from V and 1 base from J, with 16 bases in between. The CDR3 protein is CASSLERLRETNTEAFF. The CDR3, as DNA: TGTGCCAGCAGCTTAGAACGTCTCAGGGAAACGAACACTGAAGCTTTCTTT.

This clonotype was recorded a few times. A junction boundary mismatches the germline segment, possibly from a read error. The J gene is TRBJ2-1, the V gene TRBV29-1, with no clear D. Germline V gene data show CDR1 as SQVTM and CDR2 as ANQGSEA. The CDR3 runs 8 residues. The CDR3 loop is CSVDDFYF. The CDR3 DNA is TGCAGCGTTGATGACTTTTACTTC.

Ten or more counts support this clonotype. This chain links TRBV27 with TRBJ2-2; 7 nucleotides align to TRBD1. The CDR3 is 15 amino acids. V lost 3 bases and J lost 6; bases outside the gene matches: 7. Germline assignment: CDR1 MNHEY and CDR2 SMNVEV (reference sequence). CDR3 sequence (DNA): TGTGCCAGCAGTTTCCGACAGGGAGCGGCCGGGGAGCTGTTTTTT. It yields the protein CASSFRQGAAGELFF.

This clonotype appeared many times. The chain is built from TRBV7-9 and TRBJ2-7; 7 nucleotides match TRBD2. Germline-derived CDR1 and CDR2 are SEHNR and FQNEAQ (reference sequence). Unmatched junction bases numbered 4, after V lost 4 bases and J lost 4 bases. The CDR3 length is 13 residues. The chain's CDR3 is CASSSLGGYEQYF. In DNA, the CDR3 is TGTGCCAGCAGCTCCCTCGGGGGGTACGAGCAGTACTTC. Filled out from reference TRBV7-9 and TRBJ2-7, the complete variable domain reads DTGVSQNPRHKITKRGQNVTFRCDPISEHNRLYWYRQTLGQGPEFLTYFQNEAQLEKSRLLSDRFSAERPKGSFSTLEIQRTEQGDSAMYLCASSSLGGYEQYFGPGTRLTVT.

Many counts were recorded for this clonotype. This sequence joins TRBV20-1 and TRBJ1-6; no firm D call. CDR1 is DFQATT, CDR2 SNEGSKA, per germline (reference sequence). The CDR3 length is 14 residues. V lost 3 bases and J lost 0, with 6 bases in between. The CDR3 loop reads CSASASSYNSPLHF. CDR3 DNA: TGCAGTGCTAGTGCGAGCTCCTATAATTCACCCCTCCACTTT.